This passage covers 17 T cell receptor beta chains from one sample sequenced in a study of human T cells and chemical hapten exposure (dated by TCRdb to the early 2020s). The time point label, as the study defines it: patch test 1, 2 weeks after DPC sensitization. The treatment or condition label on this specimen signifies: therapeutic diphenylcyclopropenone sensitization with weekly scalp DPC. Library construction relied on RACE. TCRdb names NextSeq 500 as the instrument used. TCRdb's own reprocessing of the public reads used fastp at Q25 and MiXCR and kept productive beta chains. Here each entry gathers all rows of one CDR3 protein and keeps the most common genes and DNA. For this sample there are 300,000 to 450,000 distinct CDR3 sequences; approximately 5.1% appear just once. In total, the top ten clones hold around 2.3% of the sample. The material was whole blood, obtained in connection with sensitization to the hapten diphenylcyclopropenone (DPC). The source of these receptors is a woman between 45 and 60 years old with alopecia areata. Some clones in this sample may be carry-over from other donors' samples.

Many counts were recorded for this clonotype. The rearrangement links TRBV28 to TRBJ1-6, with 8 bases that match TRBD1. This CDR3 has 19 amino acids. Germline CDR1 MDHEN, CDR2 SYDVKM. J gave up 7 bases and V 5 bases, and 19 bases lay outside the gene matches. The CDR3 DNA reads TGTGCCAGCAGTGCCCTGACAGGGGAGGGCCTGGGCCGCAATTCACCCCTCCACTTT. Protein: CASSALTGEGLGRNSPLHF. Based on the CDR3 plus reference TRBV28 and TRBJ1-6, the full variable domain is DVKVTQSSRYLVKRTGEKVFLECVQDMDHENMFWYRQDPGLGLRLIYFSYDVKMKEKGDIPEGYSVSREKKERFSLILESASTNQTSMYLCASSALTGEGLGRNSPLHFGNGTRLTVT.

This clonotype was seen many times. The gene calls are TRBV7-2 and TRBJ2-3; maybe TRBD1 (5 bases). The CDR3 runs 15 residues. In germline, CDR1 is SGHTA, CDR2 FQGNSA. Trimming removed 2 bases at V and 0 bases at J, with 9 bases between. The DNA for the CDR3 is TGTGCCAGCAGCTTACAGGGTGGCAGCACAGATACGCAGTATTTT. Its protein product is CASSLQGGSTDTQYF.

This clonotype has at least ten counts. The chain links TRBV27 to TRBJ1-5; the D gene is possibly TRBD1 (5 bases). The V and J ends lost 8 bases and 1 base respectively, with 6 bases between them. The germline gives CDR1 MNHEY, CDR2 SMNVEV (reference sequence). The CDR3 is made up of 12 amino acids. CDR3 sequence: CASRQSNQPQHF. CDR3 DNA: TGTGCCAGCCGACAGAGCAATCAGCCCCAGCATTTT.

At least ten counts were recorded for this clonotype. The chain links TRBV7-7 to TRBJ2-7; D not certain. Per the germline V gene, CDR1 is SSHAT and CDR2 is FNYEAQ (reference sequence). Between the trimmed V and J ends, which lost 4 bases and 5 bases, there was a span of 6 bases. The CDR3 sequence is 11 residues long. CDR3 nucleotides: TGTGCCAGCAGCTCCGACCACGAGCAGTACTTC. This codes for CASSSDHEQYF.

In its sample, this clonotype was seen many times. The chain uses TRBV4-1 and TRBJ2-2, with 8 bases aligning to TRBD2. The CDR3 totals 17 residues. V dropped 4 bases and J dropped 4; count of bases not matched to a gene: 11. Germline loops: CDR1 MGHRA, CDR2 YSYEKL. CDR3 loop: CASSLLVAGPGTGELFF. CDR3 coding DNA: TGCGCCAGCAGCCTGCTGGTAGCGGGGCCGGGCACCGGGGAGCTGTTTTTT.

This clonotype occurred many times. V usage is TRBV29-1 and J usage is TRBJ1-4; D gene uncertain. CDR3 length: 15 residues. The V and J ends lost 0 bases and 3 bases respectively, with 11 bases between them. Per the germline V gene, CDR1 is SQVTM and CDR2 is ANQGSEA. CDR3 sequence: CSVEDLAAPNEKLFF. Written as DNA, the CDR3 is TGCAGCGTTGAAGATTTGGCGGCCCCTAATGAAAAACTGTTTTTT.

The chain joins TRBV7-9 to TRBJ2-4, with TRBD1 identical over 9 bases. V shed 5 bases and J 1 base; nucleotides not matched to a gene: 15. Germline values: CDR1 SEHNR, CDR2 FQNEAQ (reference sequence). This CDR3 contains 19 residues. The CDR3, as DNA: TGTGCCAGCAGCCCAAGTCCCGGGACAGGGTATGAGGCCAAAAACATTCAGTACTTC. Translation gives CASSPSPGTGYEAKNIQYF.

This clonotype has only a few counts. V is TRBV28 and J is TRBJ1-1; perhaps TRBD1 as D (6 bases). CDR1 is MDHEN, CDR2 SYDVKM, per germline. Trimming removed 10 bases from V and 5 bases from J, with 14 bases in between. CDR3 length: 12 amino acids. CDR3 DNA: TGTGCCACCCTTCTAGGGGGTACTGAAGCTTTCTTT. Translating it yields CATLLGGTEAFF.

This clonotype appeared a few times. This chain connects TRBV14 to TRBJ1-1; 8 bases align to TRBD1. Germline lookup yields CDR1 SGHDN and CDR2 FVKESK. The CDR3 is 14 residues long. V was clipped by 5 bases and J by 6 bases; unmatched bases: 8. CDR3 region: CASSDRTGRAEAFF. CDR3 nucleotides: TGTGCCAGCAGCGATAGGACAGGGAGGGCTGAAGCTTTCTTT. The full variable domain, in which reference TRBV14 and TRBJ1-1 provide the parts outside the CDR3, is EAGVTQFPSHSVIEKGQTVTLRCDPISGHDNLYWYRRVMGKEIKFLLHFVKESKQDESGMPNNRFLAERTGGTYSTLKVQPAELEDSGVYFCASSDRTGRAEAFFGQGTRLTVV.

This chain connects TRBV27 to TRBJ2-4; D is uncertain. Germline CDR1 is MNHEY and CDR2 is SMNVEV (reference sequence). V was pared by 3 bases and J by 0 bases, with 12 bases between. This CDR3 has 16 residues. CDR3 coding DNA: TGTGCCAGCAGTTTGTTGGGCCTCCTAGCCAAAAACATTCAGTACTTC. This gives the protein CASSLLGLLAKNIQYF.

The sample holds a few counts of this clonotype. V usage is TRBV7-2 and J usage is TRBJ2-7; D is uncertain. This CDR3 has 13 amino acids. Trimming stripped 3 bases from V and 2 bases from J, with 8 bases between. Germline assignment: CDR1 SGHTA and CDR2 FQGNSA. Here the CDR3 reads CASSLGSTYEQYF. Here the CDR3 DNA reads TGTGCCAGCAGCTTGGGCAGCACCTACGAGCAGTACTTC.

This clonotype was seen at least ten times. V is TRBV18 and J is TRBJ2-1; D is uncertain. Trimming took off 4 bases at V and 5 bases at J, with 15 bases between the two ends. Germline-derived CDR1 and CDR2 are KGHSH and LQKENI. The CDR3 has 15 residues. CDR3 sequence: CASSQRVGADNEQFF. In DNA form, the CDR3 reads TGTGCCAGCTCACAACGGGTAGGCGCAGACAATGAGCAGTTCTTC. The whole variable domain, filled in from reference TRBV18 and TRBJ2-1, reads NAGVMQNPRHLVRRRGQEARLRCSPMKGHSHVYWYRQLPEEGLKFMVYLQKENIIDESGMPKERFSAEFPKEGPSILRIQQVVRGDSAAYFCASSQRVGADNEQFFGPGTRLTVL.

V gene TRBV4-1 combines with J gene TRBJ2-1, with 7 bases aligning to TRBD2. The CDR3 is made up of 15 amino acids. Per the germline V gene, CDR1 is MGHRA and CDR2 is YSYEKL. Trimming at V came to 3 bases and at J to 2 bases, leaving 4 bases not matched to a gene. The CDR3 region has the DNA TGCGCCAGCAGCCAGACCGGGACTACCTACAATGAGCAGTTCTTC. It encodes CASSQTGTTYNEQFF.

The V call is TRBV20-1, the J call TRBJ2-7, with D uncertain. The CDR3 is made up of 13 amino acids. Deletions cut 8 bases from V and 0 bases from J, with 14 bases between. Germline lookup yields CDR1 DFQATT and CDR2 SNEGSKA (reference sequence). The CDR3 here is CSSSDRLSYEQYF. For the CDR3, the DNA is TGCAGTTCCTCTGACCGGCTCTCCTACGAGCAGTACTTC.

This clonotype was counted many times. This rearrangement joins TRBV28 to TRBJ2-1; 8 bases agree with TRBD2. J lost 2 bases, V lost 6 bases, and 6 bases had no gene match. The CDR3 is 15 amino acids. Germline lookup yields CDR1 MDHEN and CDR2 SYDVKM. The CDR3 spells CASRLTSGPYNEQFF. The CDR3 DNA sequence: TGTGCCAGCAGGCTTACTAGCGGACCCTACAATGAGCAGTTCTTC.

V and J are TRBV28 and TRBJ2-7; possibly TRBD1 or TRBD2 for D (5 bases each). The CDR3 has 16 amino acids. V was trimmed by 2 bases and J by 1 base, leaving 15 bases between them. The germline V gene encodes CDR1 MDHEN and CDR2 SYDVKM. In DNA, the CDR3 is TGTGCCAGCAGTTTAAGAATCGGGACCCTTTCCTACGAGCAGTACTTC. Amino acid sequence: CASSLRIGTLSYEQYF. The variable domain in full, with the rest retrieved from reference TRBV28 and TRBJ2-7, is DVKVTQSSRYLVKRTGEKVFLECVQDMDHENMFWYRQDPGLGLRLIYFSYDVKMKEKGDIPEGYSVSREKKERFSLILESASTNQTSMYLCASSLRIGTLSYEQYFGPGTRLTVT.

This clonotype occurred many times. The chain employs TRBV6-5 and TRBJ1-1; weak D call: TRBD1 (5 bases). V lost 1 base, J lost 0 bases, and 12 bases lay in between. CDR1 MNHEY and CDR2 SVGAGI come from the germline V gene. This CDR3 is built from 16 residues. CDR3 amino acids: CASSYLTARMNTEAFF. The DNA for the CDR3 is TGTGCCAGCAGTTACTTGACAGCGAGAATGAACACTGAAGCTTTCTTT.